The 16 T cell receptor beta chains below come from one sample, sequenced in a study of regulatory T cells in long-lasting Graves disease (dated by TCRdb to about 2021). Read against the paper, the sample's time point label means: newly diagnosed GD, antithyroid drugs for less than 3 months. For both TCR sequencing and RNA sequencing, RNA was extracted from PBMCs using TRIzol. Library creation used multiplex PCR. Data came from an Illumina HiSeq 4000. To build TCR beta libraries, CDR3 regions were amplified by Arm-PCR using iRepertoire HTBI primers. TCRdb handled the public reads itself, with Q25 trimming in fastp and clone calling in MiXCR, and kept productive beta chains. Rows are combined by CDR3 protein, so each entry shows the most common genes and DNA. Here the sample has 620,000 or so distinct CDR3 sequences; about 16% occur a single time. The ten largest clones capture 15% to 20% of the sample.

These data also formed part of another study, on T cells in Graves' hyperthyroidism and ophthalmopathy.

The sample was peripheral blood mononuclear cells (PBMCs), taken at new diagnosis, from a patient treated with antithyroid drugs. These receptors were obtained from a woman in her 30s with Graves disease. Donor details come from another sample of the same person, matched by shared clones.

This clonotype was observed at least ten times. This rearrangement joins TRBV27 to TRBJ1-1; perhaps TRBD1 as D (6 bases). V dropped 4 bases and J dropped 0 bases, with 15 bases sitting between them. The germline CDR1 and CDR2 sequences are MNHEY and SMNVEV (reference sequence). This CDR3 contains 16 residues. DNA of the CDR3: TGTGCCAGCAGTTCACGACAGGCGCAAATGAACACTGAAGCTTTCTTT. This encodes CASSSRQAQMNTEAFF.

CDR3 bases: TGTGCCAGCAGCCTCGGGGGGGGAAATGGTCTTCATGGCTACACCTTC. Its translation: CASSLGGGNGLHGYTF. The chain couples TRBV6-1 to TRBJ1-2, with D tentatively TRBD1 (5 bases). The CDR3 extends over 16 amino acids. Deletions cut 6 bases from V and 6 bases from J, with 23 bases between. Germline loops: CDR1 MNHNS, CDR2 SASEGT.

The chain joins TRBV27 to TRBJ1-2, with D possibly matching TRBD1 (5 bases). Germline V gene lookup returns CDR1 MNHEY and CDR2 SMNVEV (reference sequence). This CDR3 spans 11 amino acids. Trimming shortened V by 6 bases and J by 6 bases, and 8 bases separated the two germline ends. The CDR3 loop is CASREGDGYTF. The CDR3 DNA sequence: TGTGCCAGCAGAGAAGGGGATGGCTACACCTTC.

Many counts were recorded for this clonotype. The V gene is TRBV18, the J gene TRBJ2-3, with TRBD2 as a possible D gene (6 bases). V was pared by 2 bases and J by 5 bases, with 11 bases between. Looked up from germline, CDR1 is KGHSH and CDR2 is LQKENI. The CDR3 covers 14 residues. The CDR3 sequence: CASSPAAGLDTQYF. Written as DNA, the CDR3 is TGTGCCAGCTCACCAGCAGCGGGTCTAGATACGCAGTATTTT.

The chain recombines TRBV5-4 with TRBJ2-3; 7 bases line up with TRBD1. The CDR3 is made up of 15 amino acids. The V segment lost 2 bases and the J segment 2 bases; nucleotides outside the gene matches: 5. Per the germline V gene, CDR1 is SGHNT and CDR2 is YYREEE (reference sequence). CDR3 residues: CASSLSGQNTDTQYF. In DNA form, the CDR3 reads TGTGCCAGCAGCTTATCGGGACAGAACACAGATACGCAGTATTTT.

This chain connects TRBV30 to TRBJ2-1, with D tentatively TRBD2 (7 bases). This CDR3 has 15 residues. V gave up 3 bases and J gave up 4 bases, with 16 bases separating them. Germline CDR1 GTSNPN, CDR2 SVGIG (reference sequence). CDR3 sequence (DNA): TGTGCCTGGAGAGGGGGGCTAGCGGTTTACAATGAGCAGTTCTTC. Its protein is CAWRGGLAVYNEQFF. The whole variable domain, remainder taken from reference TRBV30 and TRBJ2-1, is SQTIHQWPATLVQPVGSPLSLECTVEGTSNPNLYWYRQAAGRGLQLLFYSVGIGQISSEVPQNLSASRPQDRQFILSSKKLLLSDSGFYLCAWRGGLAVYNEQFFGPGTRLTVL.

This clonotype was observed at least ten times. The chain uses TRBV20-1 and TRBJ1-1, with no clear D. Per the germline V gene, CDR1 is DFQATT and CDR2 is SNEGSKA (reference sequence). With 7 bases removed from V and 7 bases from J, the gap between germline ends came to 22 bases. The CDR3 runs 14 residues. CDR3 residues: CSVQVHLSKSEAFF. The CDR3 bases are TGCAGTGTTCAAGTTCACCTAAGCAAAAGTGAAGCTTTCTTT.

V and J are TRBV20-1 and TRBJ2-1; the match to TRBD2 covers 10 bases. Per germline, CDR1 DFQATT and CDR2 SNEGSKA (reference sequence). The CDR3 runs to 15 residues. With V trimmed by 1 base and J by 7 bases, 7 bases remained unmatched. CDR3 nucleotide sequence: TGCAGTGCTAGAGCAGCTAGCGGGAGATTAAATGAGCAGTTCTTC. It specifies CSARAASGRLNEQFF.

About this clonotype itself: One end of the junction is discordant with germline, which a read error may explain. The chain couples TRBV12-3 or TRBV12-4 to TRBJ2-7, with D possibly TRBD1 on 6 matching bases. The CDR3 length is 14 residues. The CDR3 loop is CASSTGSVGYERYF. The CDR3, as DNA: TGTGCCAGCAGCACAGGGTCTGTTGGCTACGAGCGGTACTTC.

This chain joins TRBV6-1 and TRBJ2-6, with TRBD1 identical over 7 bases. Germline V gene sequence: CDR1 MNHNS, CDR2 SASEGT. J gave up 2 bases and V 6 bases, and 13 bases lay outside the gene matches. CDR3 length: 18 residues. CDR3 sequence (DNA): TGTGCCAGCAGGACCCTAAGACAGGGCGAGGCTGGGGCCAACGTCCTGACTTTC. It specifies CASRTLRQGEAGANVLTF.

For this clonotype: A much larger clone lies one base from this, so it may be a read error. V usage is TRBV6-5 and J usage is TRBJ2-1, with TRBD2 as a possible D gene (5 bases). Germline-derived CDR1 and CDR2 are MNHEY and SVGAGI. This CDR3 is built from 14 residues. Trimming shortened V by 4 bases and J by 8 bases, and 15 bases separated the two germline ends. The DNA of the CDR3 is TGTGCCAGCAGTTCCAACGGGAATTACGATGAGCAGTTCTTC. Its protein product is CASSSNGNYDEQFF.

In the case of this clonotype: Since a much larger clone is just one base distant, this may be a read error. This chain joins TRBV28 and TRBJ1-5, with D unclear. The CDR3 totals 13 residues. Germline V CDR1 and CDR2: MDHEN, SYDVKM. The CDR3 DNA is TGTGCCAGCACAAGGAAGCCGGATCAGCCCCGGCATTTT. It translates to CASTRKPDQPRHF.

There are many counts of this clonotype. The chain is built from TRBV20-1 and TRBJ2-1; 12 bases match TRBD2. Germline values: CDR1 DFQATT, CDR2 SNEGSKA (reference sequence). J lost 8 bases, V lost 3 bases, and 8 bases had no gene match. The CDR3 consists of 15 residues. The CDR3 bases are TGCAGTGCTAGCCCGACTAGCGGGAGAGCGTATGAGCAGTTCTTC. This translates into CSASPTSGRAYEQFF.

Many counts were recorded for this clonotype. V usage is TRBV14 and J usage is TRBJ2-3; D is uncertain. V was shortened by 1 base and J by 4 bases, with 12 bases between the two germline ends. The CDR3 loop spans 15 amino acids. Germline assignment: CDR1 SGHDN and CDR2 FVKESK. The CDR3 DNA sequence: TGTGCCAGCAGCCAAGGACGCACTTCTGCAGATACGCAGTATTTT. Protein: CASSQGRTSADTQYF.

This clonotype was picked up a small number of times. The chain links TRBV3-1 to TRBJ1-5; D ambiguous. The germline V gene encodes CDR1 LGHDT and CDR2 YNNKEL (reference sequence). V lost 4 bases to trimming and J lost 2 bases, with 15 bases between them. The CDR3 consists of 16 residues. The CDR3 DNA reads TGTGCCAGCAGCCGAGGATATAGGGTCCGCAATCAGCCCCAGCATTTT. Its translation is CASSRGYRVRNQPQHF.

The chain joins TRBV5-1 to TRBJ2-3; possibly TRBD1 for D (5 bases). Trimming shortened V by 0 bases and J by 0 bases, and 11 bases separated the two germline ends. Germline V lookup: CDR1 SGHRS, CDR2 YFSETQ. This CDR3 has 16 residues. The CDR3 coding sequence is TGCGCCAGCAGCTTGGGACAGCTCCAAAGCACAGATACGCAGTATTTT. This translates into CASSLGQLQSTDTQYF.